This TCR beta chain was sequenced in a study of T cells after yellow fever vaccination. Findings of the study overall: Within FACS-sorted repertoires, abundant clonotypes contaminating from the bulk population could be present.

This clonotype has just a few counts. The target antigen is unknown. One entry per CDR3 protein results from TCRdb running MiXCR on the 5' RACE reads. The repertoire holds 99,000 or so distinct CDR3 sequences, with 5.8% as singletons. V trimming: 5 bases; J trimming: 0 bases; junction bases outside the gene matches: 3. The CDR3 runs 14 residues. CDR1 MNHEY and CDR2 SVGAGI come from the germline V gene. The TCR was taken from a man between 18 and 35 years old who received the YFV17D yellow fever vaccine. The source was CD8+ T cells sorted from PBMCs, collected 10 days after the yellow fever booster vaccination. The rearrangement links TRBV6-5 to TRBJ2-5; 7 nucleotides match TRBD1. CDR3 sequence (DNA): TGTGCCAGCAGTCCCGGGACAGACCAAGAGACCCAGTACTTC. It is translated as CASSPGTDQETQYF.